The T cell receptor (beta chain) under discussion was sequenced for a study of T cell responses to AZD1222 COVID-19 vaccine. Turning to this clone: Its antigen is undetermined.

Repertoires were generated with immunoSEQ multiplex PCR, while TCRdb's copy carries only in-frame clones and drops some. The sample holds some 100,000 clones, around 90% seen once. Study results and caveats: Seropositivity was recorded at baseline in only a handful of AZD1222 recipients. Close to half of all spike-specific TCRs reportedly target regions of the variants that are unmutated. Among the donors, most were white British and more were female, and clonal diversity was possibly underestimated.

The sample here was peripheral blood, taken on day 0 of MenACWY control vaccination. The TCR was taken from an adult in good health.

DNA for the CDR3: TGTGCTAGTGGTTTGGGACTATCGGACCGGGAGACCCAGTACTTC. Protein sequence: CASGLGLSDRETQYF. The chain combines TRBV12-5 with TRBJ2-5, with D possibly TRBD2 on 5 matching bases. Germline-derived CDR1 and CDR2 are LGHNT and FRNRAP. This CDR3 contains 15 residues. V was trimmed by 1 base and J by 5 bases, leaving 14 bases between them.